This TCR beta chain was obtained from a study of cytomegalovirus exposure and HLA in healthy donors. Study results and limitations: Later analysis identified a missense DCLRE1C variant that was linked to TCR beta V- and J-gene trimming.

The J segment lost 3 bases and the V segment lost 3 bases, leaving 7 bases of the junction unmatched. Germline V gene sequence: CDR1 SGHRS, CDR2 YFSETQ. The CDR3 sequence is 16 residues long. Regarding this clone: The target antigen is unknown.

Researchers ran the PCR with 60 Vbeta and 13 Jbeta primers. TCRdb keeps only in-frame clones here, not all; method: immunoSEQ multiplex PCR. This table has 210,000 or so clones, approximately 88% appearing once. This receptor was taken from a boy between 2 and 10 years old in good health and CMV-seronegative. Sequencing was performed on PBMCs. The J gene is TRBJ2-2, the V gene TRBV5-1, with TRBD1 matching 8 bases. The CDR3 region has the DNA TGCGCCAGCAGCTCTCCGGACAGGGATGACACCGGGGAGCTGTTTTTT. Residues: CASSSPDRDDTGELFF. Based on the CDR3 plus reference TRBV5-1 and TRBJ2-2, the full variable domain is KAGVTQTPRYLIKTRGQQVTLSCSPISGHRSVSWYQQTPGQGLQFLFEYFSETQRNKGNFPGRFSGRQFSNSRSEMNVSTLELGDSALYLCASSSPDRDDTGELFFGEGSRLTVL.